This T cell receptor beta chain is drawn from a study of post-analysis software for immune sequencing data. Study context: Both relapsing-remitting and secondary progressive multiple sclerosis featured among the disease courses, as did progressive-relapsing multiple sclerosis. Study results and limitations: Normalized Chao1 diversity in multiple sclerosis patients fell significantly below that of controls. TRBV5-6, TRBV5-1 and TRBV20-1 belonged to a set of about 5 TRBV segments that were more frequent in patients than controls. Co-batched samples clustered tightly together by F measure.

CDR3 length: 15 amino acids. Germline CDR1 and CDR2: DFQATT and SNEGSKA (reference sequence). V lost 4 bases and J lost 4; bases outside the gene matches: 10. Researchers reported that TCR beta cDNA libraries carried unique molecular identifiers. Out of about 0.9 to 11 million T cells, roughly 0.5 million cDNA molecules were generated. TCRdb re-called the PCR reads through MiXCR, storing one row per CDR3 protein. The table lists hundreds of thousands of distinct CDR3 sequences, approximately 59% of them singletons. About this clonotype: Its specificity is unknown.

This chain links TRBV20-1 with TRBJ1-5; TRBD1 aligns across 7 bases. This receptor was taken from a girl aged 2-10 years with multiple sclerosis. The sample taken for sequencing was blood. The CDR3 DNA reads as TGCAGTGCTACTACGATCGGGACAGTGAATCAGCCCCAGCATTTT. This sequence encodes CSATTIGTVNQPQHF.